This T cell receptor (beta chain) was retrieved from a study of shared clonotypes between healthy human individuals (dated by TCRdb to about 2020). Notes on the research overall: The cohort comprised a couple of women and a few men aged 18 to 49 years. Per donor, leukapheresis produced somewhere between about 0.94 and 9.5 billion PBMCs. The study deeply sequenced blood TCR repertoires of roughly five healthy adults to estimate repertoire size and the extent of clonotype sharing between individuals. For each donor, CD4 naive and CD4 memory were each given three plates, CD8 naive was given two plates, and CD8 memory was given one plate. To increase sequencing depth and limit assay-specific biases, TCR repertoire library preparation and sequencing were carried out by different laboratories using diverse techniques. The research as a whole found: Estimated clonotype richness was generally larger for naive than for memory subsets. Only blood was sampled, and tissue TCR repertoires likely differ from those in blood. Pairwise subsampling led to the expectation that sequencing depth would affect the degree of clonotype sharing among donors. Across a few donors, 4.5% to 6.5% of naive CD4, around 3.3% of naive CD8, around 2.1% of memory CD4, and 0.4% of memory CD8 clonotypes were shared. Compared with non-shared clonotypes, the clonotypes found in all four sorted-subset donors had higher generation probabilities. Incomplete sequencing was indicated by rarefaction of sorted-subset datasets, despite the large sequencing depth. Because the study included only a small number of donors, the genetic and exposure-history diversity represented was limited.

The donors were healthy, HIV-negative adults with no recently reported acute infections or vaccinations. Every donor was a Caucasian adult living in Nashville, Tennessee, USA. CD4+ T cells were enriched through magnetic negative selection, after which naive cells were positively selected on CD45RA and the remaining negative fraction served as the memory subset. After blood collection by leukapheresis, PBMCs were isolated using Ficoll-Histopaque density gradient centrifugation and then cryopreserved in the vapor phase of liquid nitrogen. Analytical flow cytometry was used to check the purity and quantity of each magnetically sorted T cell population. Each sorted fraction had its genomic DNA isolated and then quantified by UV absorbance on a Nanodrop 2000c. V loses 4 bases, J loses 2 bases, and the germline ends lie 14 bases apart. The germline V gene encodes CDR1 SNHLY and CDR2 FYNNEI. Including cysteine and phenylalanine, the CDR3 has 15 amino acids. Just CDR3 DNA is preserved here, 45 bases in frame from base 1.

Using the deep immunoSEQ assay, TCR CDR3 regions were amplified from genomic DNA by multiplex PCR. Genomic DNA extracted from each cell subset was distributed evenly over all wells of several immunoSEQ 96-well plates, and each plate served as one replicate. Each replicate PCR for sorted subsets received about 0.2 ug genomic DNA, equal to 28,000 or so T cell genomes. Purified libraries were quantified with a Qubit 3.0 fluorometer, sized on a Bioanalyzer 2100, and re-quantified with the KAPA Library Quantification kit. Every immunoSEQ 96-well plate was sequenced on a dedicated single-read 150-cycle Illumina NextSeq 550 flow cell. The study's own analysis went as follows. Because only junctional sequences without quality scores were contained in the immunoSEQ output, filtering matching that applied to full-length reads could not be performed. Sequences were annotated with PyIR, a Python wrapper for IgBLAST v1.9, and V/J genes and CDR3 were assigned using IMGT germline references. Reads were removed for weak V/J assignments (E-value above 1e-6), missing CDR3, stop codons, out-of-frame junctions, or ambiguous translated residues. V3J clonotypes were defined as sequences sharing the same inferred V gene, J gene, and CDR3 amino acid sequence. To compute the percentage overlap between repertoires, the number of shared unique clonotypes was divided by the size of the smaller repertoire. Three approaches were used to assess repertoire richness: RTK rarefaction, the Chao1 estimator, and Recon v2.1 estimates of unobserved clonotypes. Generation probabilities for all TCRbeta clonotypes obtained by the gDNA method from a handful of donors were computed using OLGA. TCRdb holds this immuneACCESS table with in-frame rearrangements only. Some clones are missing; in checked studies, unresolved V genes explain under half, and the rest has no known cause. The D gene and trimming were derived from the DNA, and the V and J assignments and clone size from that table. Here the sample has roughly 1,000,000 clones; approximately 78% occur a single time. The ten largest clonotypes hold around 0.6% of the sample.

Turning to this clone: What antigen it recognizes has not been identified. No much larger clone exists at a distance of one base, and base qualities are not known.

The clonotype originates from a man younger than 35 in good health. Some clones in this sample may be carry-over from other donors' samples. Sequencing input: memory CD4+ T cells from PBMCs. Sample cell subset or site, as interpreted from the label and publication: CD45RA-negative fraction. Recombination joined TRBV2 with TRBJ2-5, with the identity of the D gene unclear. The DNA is TGTGCCAGCAGTGTGGAGATGGGAAATCAAGAGACCCAGTACTTC. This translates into CASSVEMGNQETQYF. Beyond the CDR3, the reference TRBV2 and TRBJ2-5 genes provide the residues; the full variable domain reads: EPEVTQTPSHQVTQMGQEVILRCVPISNHLYFYWYRQILGQKVEFLVSFYNNEISEKSEIFDDQFSVERPDGSNFTLKIRSTKLEDSAMYFCASSVEMGNQETQYFGPGTRLLVL.